This T cell receptor beta chain was identified during a study of shared clonotypes between healthy human individuals. Background on the study: A donor's plate count was three for CD4 naive and three for CD4 memory; CD8 naive had two and CD8 memory one.

Per the authors' pipeline: ImmunoSEQ only sent back junction sequences with no quality scores, so filtering was done differently. Some clones are missing from TCRdb's copy, which holds only in-frame ones; the method was immunoSEQ multiplex PCR. D and trimming were read from the DNA, whereas the V and J calls and clone size are those reported in that table. Of 1,400,000 or so clones in the sample, 98% to 99% are singletons; the top ten hold approximately 0.4%. This clone is a singleton in its sample. The V gene end was trimmed by 4 bases and the J gene end by 6 bases; junction bases not matched to a gene: 3. In germline, CDR1 is WNHNN, CDR2 SYGVQD (reference sequence). The CDR3 has 12 amino acids.

The V and J genes are TRBV10-1 and TRBJ2-7; 7 nucleotides align to TRBD1. The receptor was isolated from a man aged 25-45 years in good health. The sequencing sample was made of naive CD4+ T cells sorted from blood. Subset defined: CD45RA+ positively selected. CDR3 in DNA: TGCGCCAGCAGTGGTGGACAGGCCGAGCAGTACTTC. Translating gives CASSGGQAEQYF.